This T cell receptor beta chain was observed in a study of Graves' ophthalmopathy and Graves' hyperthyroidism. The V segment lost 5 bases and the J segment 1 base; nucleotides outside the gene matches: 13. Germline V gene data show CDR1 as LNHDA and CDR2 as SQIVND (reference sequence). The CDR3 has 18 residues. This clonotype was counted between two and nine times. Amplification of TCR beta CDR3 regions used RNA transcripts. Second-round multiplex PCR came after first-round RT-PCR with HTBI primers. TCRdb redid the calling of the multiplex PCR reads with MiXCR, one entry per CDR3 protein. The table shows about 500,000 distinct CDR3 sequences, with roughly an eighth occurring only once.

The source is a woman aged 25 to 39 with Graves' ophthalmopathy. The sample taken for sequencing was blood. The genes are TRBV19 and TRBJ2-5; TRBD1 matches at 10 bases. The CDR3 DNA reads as TGTGCCAGTAGTCCCGGAAGGGCCGGGACAGGGGTCCAAGAGACCCAGTACTTC. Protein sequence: CASSPGRAGTGVQETQYF.